Following are 32 T cell receptor beta chains from one sample sequenced in a study of control samples from healthy donors and cancer patients. Repertoires were generated with immunoSEQ multiplex PCR, while TCRdb's copy carries only in-frame clones and drops some. The repertoire has approximately 100,000 clones, around nine tenths of them found once; the top ten carry 20% to 25%. The sample taken for sequencing was blood. These TCRs come from a man between 25 and 39 years old in good health.

J is TRBJ2-5 and V is TRBV5-6; 11 nucleotides line up with TRBD1. The CDR3 spans 14 residues. The V and J ends lost 4 bases and 5 bases, in that order; junction bases with no gene match: 4. CDR1 is SGHDT, CDR2 YYEEEE, per germline. The CDR3 region is CASSGQGAGETQYF. DNA of the CDR3: TGTGCCAGCAGCGGACAGGGGGCTGGGGAGACCCAGTACTTC. The full variable domain, its missing parts supplied by reference TRBV5-6 and TRBJ2-5, is DAGVTQSPTHLIKTRGQQVTLRCSPKSGHDTVSWYQQALGQGPQFIFQYYEEEERQRGNFPDRFSGHQFPNYSSELNVNALLLGDSALYLCASSGQGAGETQYFGPGTRLLVL.

The J gene is TRBJ2-7, the V gene TRBV19; TRBD2 is a possible D gene (7 bases). This CDR3 has 16 residues. The germline V and J ends were trimmed by 5 bases and 3 bases, with 20 bases remaining between them. Germline V gives CDR1 LNHDA, CDR2 SQIVND (reference sequence). This CDR3 reads CASSPPPGGVFYEQYV. The CDR3 DNA follows: TGTGCCAGTAGTCCCCCCCCGGGGGGCGTCTTCTACGAGCAGTACGTC.

This rearrangement joins TRBV19 to TRBJ2-3; D is undetermined. Germline CDR1 LNHDA, CDR2 SQIVND (reference sequence). Trimming removed 8 bases at V and 5 bases at J, with 14 bases between. The CDR3 extends over 13 amino acids. The CDR3 is CASSTVYQDTQYF. DNA for the CDR3: TGTGCCAGTTCCACCGTATATCAAGATACGCAGTATTTT.

The genes are TRBV19 and TRBJ2-1; D perhaps matches TRBD1 (6 bases). The CDR3 runs to 16 residues. The V end lost 7 bases, the J end lost 1 base, and 17 bases lay between the germline ends. The germline V gene encodes CDR1 LNHDA and CDR2 SQIVND (reference sequence). CDR3 nucleotides: TGTGCCAGTAAGGGGGAAGGGCCTACGTCCTACAATGAGCAGTTCTTC. Encoded protein: CASKGEGPTSYNEQFF. The full variable domain, with the rest looked up from reference TRBV19 and TRBJ2-1, is DGGITQSPKYLFRKEGQNVTLSCEQNLNHDAMYWYRQDPGQGLRLIYYSQIVNDFQKGDIAEGYSVSREKKESFPLTVTSAQKNPTAFYLCASKGEGPTSYNEQFFGPGTRLTVL.

The chain is built from TRBV4-1 and TRBJ1-2; 8 bases agree with TRBD1. CDR1 MGHRA and CDR2 YSYEKL come from the germline V gene. V lost 3 bases and J lost 8; bases outside the gene matches: 8. This CDR3 contains 14 residues. This CDR3 reads CASSHPTGGFGYTF. In nucleotides, the CDR3 is TGCGCCAGCAGCCATCCCACAGGGGGGTTCGGCTACACCTTC.

This chain's CDR3 is CASSQGDRGVNYGYTF. Here the CDR3 DNA reads TGTGCCAGCAGCCAAGGGGACAGGGGCGTAAACTATGGCTACACCTTC. The V and J genes are TRBV3-1 (or the pseudogene TRBV3-2) and TRBJ1-2; 10 bases match TRBD1. Trimming removed 1 base from V and 2 bases from J; junction bases left unmatched: 4. The germline V gene encodes CDR1 LGHDT and CDR2 YNNKEL (reference sequence). The CDR3 extends over 16 amino acids.

This rearrangement joins TRBV27 to TRBJ1-5, with TRBD1 as a possible D gene (5 bases). Trimming stripped 6 bases from V and 4 bases from J, with 16 bases between. There are 15 residues in the CDR3. Per germline, CDR1 MNHEY and CDR2 SMNVEV (reference sequence). CDR3 sequence: CASSPASSGNQPQHF. CDR3 bases: TGTGCCAGCAGCCCTGCCTCCTCAGGGAATCAGCCCCAGCATTTT.

The rearrangement links TRBV28 to TRBJ2-7; TRBD2 agrees at 13 bases. The CDR3 has 18 residues. The V and J ends lost 4 bases and 4 bases, in that order; junction bases with no gene match: 13. Germline V gene sequence: CDR1 MDHEN, CDR2 SYDVKM. CDR3 sequence (DNA): TGTGCCAGCAGTTCCCCCGCAACTAGCGGGGGGGCCTCTTACGAGCAGTACTTC. This codes for CASSSPATSGGASYEQYF.

This clone was seen a handful of times. The rearrangement links TRBV30 to TRBJ2-5; D might be TRBD2 (7 bases). The germline CDR1 and CDR2 sequences are GTSNPN and SVGIG (reference sequence). V was clipped by 0 bases and J by 4 bases, with 12 bases between them. The CDR3 sequence is 14 residues long. The CDR3 coding sequence is TGTGCCTGGAGTGTCTGGGGGGGGGCAGAGACCCAGTACTTC. Translating it yields CAWSVWGGAETQYF.

This clone appeared once. The chain carries TRBV9 and TRBJ2-3; the D gene is possibly TRBD2 (6 bases). This CDR3 comprises 17 residues. The germline gives CDR1 SGDLS, CDR2 YYNGEE. V was clipped by 3 bases and J by 0 bases, with 17 bases between them. The CDR3 loop reads CASSAPGGARSTDTQYF. CDR3 in DNA: TGTGCCAGCAGCGCACCTGGAGGGGCGCGAAGCACAGATACGCAGTATTTT. The variable domain in full, with the rest retrieved from reference TRBV9 and TRBJ2-3, is DSGVTQTPKHLITATGQRVTLRCSPRSGDLSVYWYQQSLDQGLQFLIQYYNGEERAKGNILERFSAQQFPDLHSELNLSSLELGDSALYFCASSAPGGARSTDTQYFGPGTRLTVL.

This chain links TRBV27 with TRBJ1-1, with TRBD1 as a possible D gene (5 bases). Trimming removed 10 bases at V and 2 bases at J, with 14 bases between. Germline assignment: CDR1 MNHEY and CDR2 SMNVEV (reference sequence). The CDR3 has 13 amino acids. The DNA for the CDR3 is TGTGCCACCCAACGGGGGTCCAACACTGAAGCTTTCTTT. It yields the protein CATQRGSNTEAFF.

The V gene is TRBV2, the J gene TRBJ2-6; no clear D gene. The CDR3 consists of 14 residues. From germline, CDR1 is SNHLY and CDR2 FYNNEI. V shed 3 bases and J shed 1 base, with 4 bases lying between them. Here the CDR3 reads CASSDRSGANVLTF. The CDR3 coding sequence is TGTGCCAGCAGTGACAGATCTGGGGCCAACGTCCTGACTTTC.

The chain links TRBV2 to TRBJ2-3; 7 nucleotides line up with TRBD2. Trimming cost V 5 bases and J 1 base; bases outside gene matches: 6. The CDR3 is made up of 15 amino acids. The germline gives CDR1 SNHLY, CDR2 FYNNEI. The CDR3 bases are TGTGCCAGCAGTCCAGCGGGGCCCCGCACAGATACGCAGTATTTT. This encodes CASSPAGPRTDTQYF.

The rearrangement joins TRBV3-1 (or the pseudogene TRBV3-2) to TRBJ2-5; D is perhaps TRBD2 (5 bases). The CDR3 runs to 19 residues. The germline gives CDR1 LGHDT, CDR2 YNNKEL (reference sequence). Trimming shortened V by 1 base and J by 4 bases, and 25 bases separated the two germline ends. CDR3 sequence (DNA): TGTGCCAGCAGCCAAGGCAGTGGCGTGTATCGGAGGTCCGCAGAGACCCAGTACTTC. It translates to CASSQGSGVYRRSAETQYF.

This sequence joins TRBV6-4 and TRBJ2-7; D ambiguous. The CDR3 consists of 13 residues. In germline, CDR1 is MRHNA, CDR2 SNTAGT. The ends were cut back, 3 bases at V and 3 bases at J, with 9 bases in the middle. This CDR3 is CASSEQPGYEQYV. DNA of the CDR3: TGTGCCAGCAGTGAACAGCCCGGCTACGAGCAGTACGTC.

The V gene is TRBV6-1, the J gene TRBJ2-1; 11 bases align to TRBD2. Germline values: CDR1 MNHNS, CDR2 SASEGT. The CDR3 has 18 amino acids. J lost 3 bases, V lost 2 bases, and 9 bases had no gene match. CDR3 sequence (DNA): TGTGCCAGCAGTGAACCCCCTGCTAGCGGGGGGCACTACAATGAGCAGTTCTTC. It specifies CASSEPPASGGHYNEQFF.

Written as DNA, the CDR3 is TGTGCCAGCAGTTCTATACAGGGGGCTAGGACAGATACGCAGTATTTT. It codes for CASSSIQGARTDTQYF. V usage is TRBV6-5 and J usage is TRBJ2-3, with 9 bases identical to TRBD1. Trimming cost V 4 bases and J 3 bases; bases outside gene matches: 8. Germline assignment: CDR1 MNHEY and CDR2 SVGAGI. This CDR3 comprises 16 residues.

The CDR3 sequence is CAWSPRDSNQPQHF. CDR3 DNA sequence: TGTGCCTGGAGTCCCCGGGACAGTAATCAGCCCCAGCATTTT. The genes are TRBV30 and TRBJ1-5; the match to TRBD1 covers 7 bases. Germline CDR1 is GTSNPN and CDR2 is SVGIG (reference sequence). V trimming: 2 bases; J trimming: 4 bases; junction bases outside the gene matches: 5. The CDR3 totals 14 residues. Drawing the rest from reference TRBV30 and TRBJ1-5, the complete variable domain is SQTIHQWPATLVQPVGSPLSLECTVEGTSNPNLYWYRQAAGRGLQLLFYSVGIGQISSEVPQNLSASRPQDRQFILSSKKLLLSDSGFYLCAWSPRDSNQPQHFGDGTRLSIL.

CDR3 amino acids: CASSLVTGDTDTQYF. DNA of the CDR3: TGCGCCAGCAGCTTGGTGACAGGGGACACAGATACGCAGTATTTT. V usage is TRBV5-1 and J usage is TRBJ2-3; 8 bases map to TRBD1. The J segment lost 2 bases and the V segment lost 0 bases, leaving 2 bases of the junction unmatched. Germline V gene lookup returns CDR1 SGHRS and CDR2 YFSETQ. The CDR3 has 15 amino acids.

V is TRBV7-3 and J is TRBJ2-5; 8 bases are shared with TRBD2. The CDR3 length is 15 residues. J gave up 1 base and V 5 bases, and 6 bases lay outside the gene matches. Germline V gene sequence: CDR1 SGHTA, CDR2 FQGTGA. CDR3 DNA sequence: TGTGCCAGCAGCGCCACAGCGGGGGCCCAAGAGACCCAGTACTTC. Protein: CASSATAGAQETQYF.

The chain couples TRBV4-1 to TRBJ2-2; the D is unclear. The CDR3 has 16 amino acids. V was trimmed by 1 base and J by 0 bases, leaving 9 bases between them. CDR1 is MGHRA and CDR2 is YSYEKL in the germline V gene. The CDR3 protein is CASSQGAFANTGELFF. In DNA, the CDR3 is TGCGCCAGCAGCCAAGGGGCTTTTGCGAACACCGGGGAGCTGTTTTTT.

V usage is TRBV7-2 and J usage is TRBJ1-1; 7 bases match TRBD1. With V trimmed by 3 bases and J by 4 bases, 14 bases remained unmatched. Germline V gene sequence: CDR1 SGHTA, CDR2 FQGNSA. The CDR3 consists of 17 residues. The CDR3 reads CASSLVGGGASPTEAFF. CDR3 nucleotides: TGTGCCAGCAGCTTGGTCGGAGGGGGCGCGTCCCCCACTGAAGCTTTCTTT.

The sample holds one count of this clone. J is TRBJ2-1 and V is TRBV18; 10 nucleotides align to TRBD1. This CDR3 has 16 amino acids. V lost 3 bases, J lost 0 bases, and 2 bases stayed unmatched. Germline CDR1 KGHSH, CDR2 LQKENI. CDR3 sequence (DNA): TGTGCCAGCTCACCGGGACAGGGGCCCTCCTACAATGAGCAGTTCTTC. Protein product: CASSPGQGPSYNEQFF.

Only a few counts were recorded for this clone. This rearrangement joins TRBV5-1 to TRBJ1-2; a weak D match, TRBD1 (6 bases). This CDR3 has 15 residues. Trimming stripped 0 bases from V and 7 bases from J, with 16 bases between. Looked up from germline, CDR1 is SGHRS and CDR2 is YFSETQ. The CDR3: CASSLAGGLLGGYTF. DNA for the CDR3: TGCGCCAGCAGCTTGGCGGGGGGCCTATTGGGTGGCTACACCTTC.

The CDR3 here is CASSADRGPSPLHF. In DNA, the CDR3 is TGTGCCAGCAGTGCGGACAGGGGGCCTTCACCCCTCCACTTT. This chain joins TRBV6-2 or TRBV6-3 and TRBJ1-6; 11 bases map to TRBD1. The ends lost 5 bases at V and 9 bases at J; junction bases unmatched: 3. Germline V gene lookup returns CDR1 MNHEY and CDR2 SVGEGT. The length of the CDR3 is 14 residues.

The CDR3 loop reads CASSPQRGAEPYEQYV. CDR3 bases: TGTGCCAGCTCACCCCAGCGGGGAGCTGAGCCCTACGAGCAGTACGTC. V gene TRBV18 combines with J gene TRBJ2-7; 7 nucleotides align to TRBD2. The ends lost 3 bases at V and 2 bases at J; junction bases unmatched: 10. The CDR3 sequence is 16 residues long. Germline V lookup: CDR1 KGHSH, CDR2 LQKENI.

This chain links TRBV28 with TRBJ1-1, with 10 bases aligning to TRBD1. With V trimmed by 5 bases and J by 5 bases, 5 bases remained unmatched. Germline V gene sequence: CDR1 MDHEN, CDR2 SYDVKM. The CDR3 contains 14 residues. The CDR3 coding sequence is TGTGCCAGCAGTACGCCGGGACAGGGGACTGAAGCTTTCTTT. Protein sequence: CASSTPGQGTEAFF.

This clone has more than one count but fewer than ten. The rearrangement uses TRBV6-2 or TRBV6-3 and TRBJ1-1, with D hard to call. Germline-derived CDR1 and CDR2 are MNHEY and SVGEGT. V lost 2 bases and J lost 6, with 7 bases in between. The CDR3 loop spans 12 amino acids. CDR3 coding DNA: TGTGCCAGCAGTTACCCCCGGCCTGAAGCTTTCTTT. Translated: CASSYPRPEAFF.

J is TRBJ2-2 and V is TRBV6-5; weak D call: TRBD2 (7 bases). The CDR3 totals 12 residues. The germline V gene has CDR1 MNHEY and CDR2 SVGAGI. V was pared by 11 bases and J by 4 bases, with 11 bases between. The DNA of the CDR3 is TGTGCCGTCGGGGGGCGCACCGGGGAGCTGTTTTTT. Translation: CAVGGRTGELFF.

The CDR3 loop reads CASSIGLGVRQPQHF. The CDR3 bases are TGTGCCAGTAGTATTGGACTGGGTGTAAGGCAGCCCCAGCATTTT. This chain uses TRBV19 with TRBJ1-5, with unresolved D. Germline V CDR1 and CDR2: LNHDA, SQIVND (reference sequence). V shed 3 bases and J shed 7 bases, with 16 bases lying between them. This CDR3 comprises 15 residues.

This chain joins TRBV6-5 and TRBJ2-7; D gene unclear. CDR3 size: 13 residues. From germline, CDR1 is MNHEY and CDR2 SVGAGI. V was clipped by 5 bases and J by 1 base, with 9 bases between them. Here the CDR3 reads CASSTRHSYEQYF. In nucleotides, the CDR3 is TGTGCCAGCAGTACGCGCCATTCCTACGAGCAGTACTTC.

The DNA for the CDR3 is TGCGCCAGCAGCTTATCGTCCGACACCGGGGAGCTGTTTTTT. It encodes CASSLSSDTGELFF. This chain connects TRBV5-1 to TRBJ2-2; D is uncertain. This CDR3 spans 14 amino acids. V dropped 2 bases and J dropped 3 bases, with 8 bases sitting between them. Germline V gene sequence: CDR1 SGHRS, CDR2 YFSETQ. Full variable domain (remainder filled in from reference TRBV5-1 and TRBJ2-2): KAGVTQTPRYLIKTRGQQVTLSCSPISGHRSVSWYQQTPGQGLQFLFEYFSETQRNKGNFPGRFSGRQFSNSRSEMNVSTLELGDSALYLCASSLSSDTGELFFGEGSRLTVL.